This T cell receptor beta chain was recorded in a study of T cells in Graves' hyperthyroidism and ophthalmopathy. CDR1 is SGDLS, CDR2 YYNGEE, per germline. V trimming: 5 bases; J trimming: 8 bases; junction bases outside the gene matches: 9. The CDR3 has 13 amino acids. TCR beta CDR3 regions were amplified from RNA. Initially, a first-round RT-PCR of the TCR CDR3 employed the HTBI primer set. TCRdb processed the multiplex PCR reads anew with MiXCR; each CDR3 protein has one entry. The profile covers over 350,000 distinct CDR3 sequences, with over 11% appearing a single time and around 30% taken by the ten largest.

The source is a man aged 50 to 59 with Graves' ophthalmopathy. The sequenced sample was blood. The chain has TRBV9 and TRBJ1-2, with 7 bases lining up with TRBD1. The CDR3 coding sequence is TGTGCCAGCAGACACGGGGGAGGGGGCGGCTACACCTTC. It codes for CASRHGGGGGYTF.